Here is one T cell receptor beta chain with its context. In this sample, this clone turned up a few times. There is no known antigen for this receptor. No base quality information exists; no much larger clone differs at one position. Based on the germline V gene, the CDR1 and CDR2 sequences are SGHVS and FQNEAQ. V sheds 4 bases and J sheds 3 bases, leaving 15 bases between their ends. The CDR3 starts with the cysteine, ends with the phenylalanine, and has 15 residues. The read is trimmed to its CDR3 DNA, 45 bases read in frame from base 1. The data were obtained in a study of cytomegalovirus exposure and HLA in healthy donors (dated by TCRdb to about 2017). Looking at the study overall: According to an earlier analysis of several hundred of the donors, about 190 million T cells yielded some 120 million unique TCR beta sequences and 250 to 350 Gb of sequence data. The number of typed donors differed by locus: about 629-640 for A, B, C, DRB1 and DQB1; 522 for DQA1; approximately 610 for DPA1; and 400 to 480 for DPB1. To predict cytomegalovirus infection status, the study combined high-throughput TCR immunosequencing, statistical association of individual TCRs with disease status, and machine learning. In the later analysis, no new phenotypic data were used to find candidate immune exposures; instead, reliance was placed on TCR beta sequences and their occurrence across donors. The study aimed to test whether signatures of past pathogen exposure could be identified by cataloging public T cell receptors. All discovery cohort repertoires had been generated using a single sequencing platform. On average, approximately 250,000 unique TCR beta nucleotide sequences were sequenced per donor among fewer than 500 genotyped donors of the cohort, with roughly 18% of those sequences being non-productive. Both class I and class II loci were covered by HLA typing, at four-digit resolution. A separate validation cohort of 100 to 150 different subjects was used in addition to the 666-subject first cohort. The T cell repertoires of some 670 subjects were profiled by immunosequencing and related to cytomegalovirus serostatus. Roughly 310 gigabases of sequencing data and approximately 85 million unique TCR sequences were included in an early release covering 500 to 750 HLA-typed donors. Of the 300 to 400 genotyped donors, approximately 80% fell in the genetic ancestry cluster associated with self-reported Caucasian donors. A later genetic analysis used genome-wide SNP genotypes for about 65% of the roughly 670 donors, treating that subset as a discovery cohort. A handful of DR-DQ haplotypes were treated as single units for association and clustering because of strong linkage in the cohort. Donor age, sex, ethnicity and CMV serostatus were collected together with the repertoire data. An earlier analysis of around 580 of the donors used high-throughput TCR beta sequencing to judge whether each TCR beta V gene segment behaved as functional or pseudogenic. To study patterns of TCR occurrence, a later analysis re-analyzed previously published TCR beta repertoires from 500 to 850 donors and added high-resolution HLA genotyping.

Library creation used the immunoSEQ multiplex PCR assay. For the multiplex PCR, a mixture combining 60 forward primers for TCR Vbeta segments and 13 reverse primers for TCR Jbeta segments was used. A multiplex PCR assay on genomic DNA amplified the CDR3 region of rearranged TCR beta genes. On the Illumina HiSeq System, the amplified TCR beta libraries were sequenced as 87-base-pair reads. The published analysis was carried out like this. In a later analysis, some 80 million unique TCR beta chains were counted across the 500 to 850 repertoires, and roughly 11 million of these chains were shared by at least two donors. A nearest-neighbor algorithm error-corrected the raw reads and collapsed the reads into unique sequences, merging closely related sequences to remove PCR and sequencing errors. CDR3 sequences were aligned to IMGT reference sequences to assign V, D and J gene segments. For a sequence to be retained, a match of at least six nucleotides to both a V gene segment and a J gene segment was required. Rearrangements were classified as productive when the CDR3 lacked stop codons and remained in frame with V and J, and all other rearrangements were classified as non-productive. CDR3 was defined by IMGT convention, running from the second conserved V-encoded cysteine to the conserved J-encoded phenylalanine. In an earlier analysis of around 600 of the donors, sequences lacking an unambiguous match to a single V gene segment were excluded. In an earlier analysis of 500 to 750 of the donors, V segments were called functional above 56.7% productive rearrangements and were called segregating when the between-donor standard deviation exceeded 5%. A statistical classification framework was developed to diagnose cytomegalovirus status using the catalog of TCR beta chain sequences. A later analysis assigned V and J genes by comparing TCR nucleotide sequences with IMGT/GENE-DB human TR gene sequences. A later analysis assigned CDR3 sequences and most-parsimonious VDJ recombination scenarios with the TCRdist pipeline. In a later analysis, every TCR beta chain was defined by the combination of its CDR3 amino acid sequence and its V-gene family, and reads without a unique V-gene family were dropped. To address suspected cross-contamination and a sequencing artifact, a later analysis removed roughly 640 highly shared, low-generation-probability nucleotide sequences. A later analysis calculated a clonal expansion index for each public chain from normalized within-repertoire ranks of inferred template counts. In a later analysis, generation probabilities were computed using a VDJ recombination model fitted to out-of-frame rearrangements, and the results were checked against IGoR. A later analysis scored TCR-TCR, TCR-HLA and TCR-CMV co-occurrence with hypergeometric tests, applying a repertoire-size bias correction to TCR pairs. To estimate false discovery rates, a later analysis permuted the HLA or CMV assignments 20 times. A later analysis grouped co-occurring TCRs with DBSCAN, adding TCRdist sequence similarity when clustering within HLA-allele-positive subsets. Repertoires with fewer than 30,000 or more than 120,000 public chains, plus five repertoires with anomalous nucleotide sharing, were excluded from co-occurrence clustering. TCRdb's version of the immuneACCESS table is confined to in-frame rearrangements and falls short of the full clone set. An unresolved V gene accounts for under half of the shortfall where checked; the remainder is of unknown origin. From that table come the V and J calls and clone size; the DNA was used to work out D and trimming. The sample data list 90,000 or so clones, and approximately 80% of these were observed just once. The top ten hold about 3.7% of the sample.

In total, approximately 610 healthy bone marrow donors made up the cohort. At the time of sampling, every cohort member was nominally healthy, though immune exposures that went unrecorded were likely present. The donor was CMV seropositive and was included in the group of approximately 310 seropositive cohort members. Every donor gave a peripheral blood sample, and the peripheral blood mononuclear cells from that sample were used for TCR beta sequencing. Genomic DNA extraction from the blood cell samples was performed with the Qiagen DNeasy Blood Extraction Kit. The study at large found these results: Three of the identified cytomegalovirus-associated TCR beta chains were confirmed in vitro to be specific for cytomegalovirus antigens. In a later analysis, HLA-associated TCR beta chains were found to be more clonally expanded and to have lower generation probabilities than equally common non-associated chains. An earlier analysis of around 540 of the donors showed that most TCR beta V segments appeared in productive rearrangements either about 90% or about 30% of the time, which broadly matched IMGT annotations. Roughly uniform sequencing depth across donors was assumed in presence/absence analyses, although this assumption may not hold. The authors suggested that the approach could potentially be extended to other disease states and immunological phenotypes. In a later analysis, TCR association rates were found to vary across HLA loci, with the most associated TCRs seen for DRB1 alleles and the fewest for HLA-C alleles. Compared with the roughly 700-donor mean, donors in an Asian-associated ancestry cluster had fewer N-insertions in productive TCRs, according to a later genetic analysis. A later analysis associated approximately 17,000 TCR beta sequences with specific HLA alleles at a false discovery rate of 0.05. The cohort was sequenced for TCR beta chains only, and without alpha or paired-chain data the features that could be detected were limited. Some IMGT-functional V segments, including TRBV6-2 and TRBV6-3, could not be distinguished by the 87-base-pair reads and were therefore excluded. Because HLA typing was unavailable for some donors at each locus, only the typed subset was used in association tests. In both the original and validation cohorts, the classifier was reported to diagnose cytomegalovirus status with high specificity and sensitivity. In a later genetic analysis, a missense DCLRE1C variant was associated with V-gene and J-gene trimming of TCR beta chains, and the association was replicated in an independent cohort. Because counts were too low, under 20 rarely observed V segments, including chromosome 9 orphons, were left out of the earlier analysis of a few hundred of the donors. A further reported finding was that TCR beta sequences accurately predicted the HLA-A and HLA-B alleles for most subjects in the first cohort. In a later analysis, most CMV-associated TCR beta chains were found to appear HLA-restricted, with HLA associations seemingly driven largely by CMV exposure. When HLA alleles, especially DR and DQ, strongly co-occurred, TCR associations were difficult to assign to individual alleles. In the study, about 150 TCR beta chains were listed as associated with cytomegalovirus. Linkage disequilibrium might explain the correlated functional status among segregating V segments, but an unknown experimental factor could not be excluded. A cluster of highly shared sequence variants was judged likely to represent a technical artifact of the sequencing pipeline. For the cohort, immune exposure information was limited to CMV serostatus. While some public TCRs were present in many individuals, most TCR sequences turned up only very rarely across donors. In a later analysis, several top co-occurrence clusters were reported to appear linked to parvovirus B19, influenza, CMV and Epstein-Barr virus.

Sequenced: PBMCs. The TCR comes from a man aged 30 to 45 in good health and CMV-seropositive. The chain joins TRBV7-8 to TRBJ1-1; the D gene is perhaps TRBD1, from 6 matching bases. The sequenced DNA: TGTGCCAGCAGCTGGAGGGGGGGCCCTGACACTGAAGCTTTCTTT. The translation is CASSWRGGPDTEAFF. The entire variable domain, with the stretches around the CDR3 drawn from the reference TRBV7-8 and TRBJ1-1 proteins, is GAGVSQSPRYKVAKRGQDVALRCDPISGHVSLFWYQQALGQGPEFLTYFQNEAQLDKSGLPSDRFFAERPEGSVSTLKIQRTQQEDSAVYLCASSWRGGPDTEAFFGQGTRLTVV.